The 30 T cell receptor beta chains below come from one sample, sequenced in a study of cytomegalovirus exposure and HLA in healthy donors. This PCR relied on a set of 60 Vbeta primers and 13 Jbeta primers. Sequenced by immunoSEQ multiplex PCR; TCRdb stores in-frame clones only, minus some. This table lists around 53,000 clones. What was sequenced was PBMCs. The receptors were gathered from a male donor in good health and CMV-seropositive.

CDR3 sequence: CASSAGQLRFTEAFF. In nucleotides, the CDR3 is TGTGCCAGCAGCGCCGGACAGTTACGATTCACTGAAGCTTTCTTT. This chain uses TRBV7-2 with TRBJ1-1; weak D call: TRBD1 (6 bases). The CDR3 spans 15 residues. Germline V CDR1 and CDR2: SGHTA, FQGNSA. V was pared by 5 bases and J by 4 bases, with 17 bases between. Supplemented by reference TRBV7-2 and TRBJ1-1, the full variable domain reads GAGVSQSPSNKVTEKGKDVELRCDPISGHTALYWYRQSLGQGLEFLIYFQGNSAPDKSGLPSDRFSAERTGGSVSTLTIQRTQQEDSAVYLCASSAGQLRFTEAFFGQGTRLTVV.

This chain uses TRBV6-5 with TRBJ1-1, with D perhaps TRBD1 (6 bases). V lost 2 bases to trimming and J lost 1 base, with 8 bases between them. This CDR3 is 14 amino acids long. Germline loops: CDR1 MNHEY, CDR2 SVGAGI. The CDR3 here is CASSYGGENTEAFF. Written as DNA, the CDR3 is TGTGCCAGCAGTTACGGGGGCGAGAACACTGAAGCTTTCTTT.

The chain recombines TRBV7-3 with TRBJ1-6, with D unresolved. The CDR3 extends over 13 amino acids. CDR1 is SGHTA and CDR2 is FQGTGA in the germline V gene. Between the trimmed V and J ends, which lost 3 bases and 5 bases, there was a span of 5 bases. Here the CDR3 DNA reads TGTGCCAGCAGCTTCCAGAATAATTCACCCCTCCACTTT. This sequence encodes CASSFQNNSPLHF.

The V call is TRBV10-3, the J call TRBJ1-3, with TRBD1 identical over 7 bases. CDR3 length: 14 residues. Unmatched junction bases numbered 3, after V lost 3 bases and J lost 4 bases. Germline CDR1 reads ENHRY; CDR2 reads SYGVKD. The CDR3 nucleotides read TGTGCCATCAGTGAACAGGGGTTAGGAAACACCATATATTTT. Translation: CAISEQGLGNTIYF.

The chain uses TRBV7-2 and TRBJ2-5, with a tentative D call TRBD2 (6 bases). CDR1 is SGHTA, CDR2 FQGNSA, per germline. Trimming removed 5 bases at V and 5 bases at J, with 15 bases between. The CDR3 is 14 amino acids. The CDR3 sequence is CASSPGSRGETQYF. Written as DNA, the CDR3 is TGTGCCAGCAGCCCCGGGTCCCGGGGGGAGACCCAGTACTTC. The variable domain in full, with the rest retrieved from reference TRBV7-2 and TRBJ2-5, is GAGVSQSPSNKVTEKGKDVELRCDPISGHTALYWYRQSLGQGLEFLIYFQGNSAPDKSGLPSDRFSAERTGGSVSTLTIQRTQQEDSAVYLCASSPGSRGETQYFGPGTRLLVL.

The chain couples TRBV5-4 to TRBJ1-1, with TRBD1 matching 9 bases. Germline assignment: CDR1 SGHNT and CDR2 YYREEE (reference sequence). V shed 1 base, J shed 0 bases, and the junction held 4 bases outside the gene matches. The CDR3 runs 16 residues. The CDR3 loop reads CASSLPGQGLNTEAFF. The CDR3 DNA sequence: TGTGCCAGCAGCTTGCCGGGACAGGGTTTGAACACTGAAGCTTTCTTT. Complete variable domain (other parts from reference TRBV5-4 and TRBJ1-1): ETGVTQSPTHLIKTRGQQVTLRCSSQSGHNTVSWYQQALGQGPQFIFQYYREEENGRGNFPPRFSGLQFPNYSSELNVNALELDDSALYLCASSLPGQGLNTEAFFGQGTRLTVV.

V is TRBV27 and J is TRBJ2-7, with 9 bases matching TRBD1. The CDR3 length is 17 residues. Germline-derived CDR1 and CDR2 are MNHEY and SMNVEV (reference sequence). Trimming took 4 bases from V and 1 from J; bases not matched to a gene: 11. For the CDR3, the DNA is TGTGCCAGCAGTTCTATGGGCGGGACAGGGTTGTCCTACGAGCAGTACTTC. Amino acids: CASSSMGGTGLSYEQYF.

This sequence joins TRBV27 and TRBJ1-2; 7 positions agree with TRBD1. CDR1 MNHEY and CDR2 SMNVEV come from the germline V gene (reference sequence). Trimming took 6 bases from V and 4 from J; bases not matched to a gene: 5. The length of the CDR3 is 13 residues. CDR3: CASSPGGPYGYTF. The CDR3 region has the DNA TGTGCCAGCAGCCCAGGGGGGCCCTATGGCTACACCTTC.

The chain couples TRBV18 to TRBJ2-4; D may be TRBD2 (7 bases). The germline V gene encodes CDR1 KGHSH and CDR2 LQKENI. Trimming shortened V by 1 base and J by 7 bases, and 17 bases separated the two germline ends. The CDR3 spans 16 residues. The CDR3 region has the DNA TGTGCCAGCTCACCACTGGGGGGGGCCCGGTACAACATTCAGTACTTC. Its translation is CASSPLGGARYNIQYF.

The chain uses TRBV7-3 and TRBJ2-6; perhaps TRBD1 as D (5 bases). V was trimmed by 4 bases and J by 2 bases, leaving 9 bases between them. This CDR3 has 15 residues. Germline V gene sequence: CDR1 SGHTA, CDR2 FQGTGA. The DNA for the CDR3 is TGTGCCAGCAGCTCGACAGCCCCTGGGGCCAACGTCCTGACTTTC. It specifies CASSSTAPGANVLTF.

The chain couples TRBV4-1 to TRBJ1-1; maybe TRBD1 (5 bases). Germline values: CDR1 MGHRA, CDR2 YSYEKL. The CDR3 is 14 amino acids. V was clipped by 1 base and J by 11 bases, with 17 bases between them. CDR3 sequence: CASSQVGDPRGAFF. In DNA, the CDR3 is TGCGCCAGCAGCCAAGTCGGAGACCCCCGGGGGGCTTTCTTT.

The rearrangement joins TRBV6-5 to TRBJ2-5; TRBD2 might be the D (5 bases). Germline-derived CDR1 and CDR2 are MNHEY and SVGAGI. The CDR3 is made up of 16 amino acids. V dropped 0 bases and J dropped 11 bases, with 22 bases sitting between them. The CDR3 is CASSYSRPSNGWEQYF. CDR3 DNA sequence: TGTGCCAGCAGTTACTCGCGTCCCTCTAACGGTTGGGAGCAGTACTTC.

The V and J genes are TRBV23-1 and TRBJ1-6, with 8 bases lining up with TRBD1. TRBV23-1 is an ORF, and what it does is uncertain. There are 16 residues in the CDR3. V gave up 2 bases and J gave up 5 bases; unmatched junction bases: 5. The CDR3 DNA follows: TGCGCCAGCAGTCAAGGGACAGGATCCCATAATTCACCCCTCCACTTT. Residues: CASSQGTGSHNSPLHF.

V is TRBV27 and J is TRBJ1-2; TRBD1 is a possible D gene (5 bases). CDR1 and CDR2 (germline): MNHEY, SMNVEV (reference sequence). The CDR3 consists of 16 residues. V was cut by 0 bases and J by 6 bases, with 17 bases left in between. The CDR3 protein is CASSLSGGEGLDGYTF. In nucleotides, the CDR3 is TGTGCCAGCAGTTTATCGGGGGGTGAGGGGCTGGATGGCTACACCTTC.

This chain uses TRBV15 with TRBJ2-7, with 11 bases identical to TRBD1. The V gene's germline CDR1 is LNHNV and CDR2 YYDKDF (reference sequence). This CDR3 spans 16 amino acids. Losses at the gene ends were 0 bases for V and 4 bases for J; bases not matched to a gene: 5. The CDR3: CATSRDHGTGGYEQYF. DNA for the CDR3: TGTGCCACCAGCAGAGATCACGGGACAGGGGGGTACGAGCAGTACTTC.

The chain couples TRBV11-2 to TRBJ2-5; D possibly corresponds to TRBD2 (6 bases). This CDR3 contains 13 residues. The germline V gene encodes CDR1 SGHAT and CDR2 FQNNGV. V lost 5 bases and J lost 5, with 12 bases in between. CDR3 residues: CASSVGLGETQYF. CDR3 nucleotide sequence: TGTGCCAGCAGCGTGGGACTTGGGGAGACCCAGTACTTC.

V is TRBV5-1 and J is TRBJ1-2; 7 nucleotides match TRBD1. The CDR3 contains 17 residues. Trimming removed 0 bases from V and 7 bases from J; junction bases left unmatched: 15. Germline loops: CDR1 SGHRS, CDR2 YFSETQ. The CDR3 region is CASSLVQGVRSGLGYTF. The CDR3 nucleotides are TGCGCCAGCAGCTTGGTCCAGGGGGTCCGCTCTGGTCTTGGCTACACCTTC.

The genes are TRBV5-8 and TRBJ1-3; D call uncertain. There are 10 residues in the CDR3. V gave up 4 bases and J gave up 8 bases, with 4 bases separating them. Germline values: CDR1 SGHTS, CDR2 YDEGEE. The CDR3 spells CASSLYTIYF. As DNA, the CDR3 is TGTGCCAGCAGCCTGTACACCATATATTTT.

The rearrangement links TRBV9 to TRBJ2-6; D call uncertain. CDR3 size: 15 residues. V lost 0 bases to trimming and J lost 4 bases, with 8 bases between them. Germline CDR1 and CDR2: SGDLS and YYNGEE. This CDR3 reads CASSVGEAGANVLTF. CDR3 in DNA: TGTGCCAGCAGCGTAGGAGAGGCGGGGGCCAACGTCCTGACTTTC.

The genes are TRBV5-1 and TRBJ2-3, with 8 positions matching TRBD2. V trimming: 1 base; J trimming: 6 bases; junction bases outside the gene matches: 4. This CDR3 is 14 amino acids long. CDR1 is SGHRS and CDR2 is YFSETQ in the germline V gene. The CDR3 nucleotides are TGCGCCAGCAGCTTGCGGGGGGGCGGGGATACGCAGTATTTT. It is translated as CASSLRGGGDTQYF.

The rearrangement uses TRBV7-3 and TRBJ2-3; tentative D call: TRBD2 (6 bases). Germline CDR1 is SGHTA and CDR2 is FQGTGA. The CDR3 is 16 amino acids. With 0 bases removed from V and 0 bases from J, the gap between germline ends came to 10 bases. For the CDR3, the DNA is TGTGCCAGCAGCTTAACTGGGGCGGGGAGCACAGATACGCAGTATTTT. Protein sequence: CASSLTGAGSTDTQYF.

J is TRBJ1-1 and V is TRBV10-3; 8 bases are shared with TRBD1. Germline trimming cut 6 bases from V and 1 base from J; bases unmatched to any gene: 1. The CDR3 runs to 13 residues. Germline V gives CDR1 ENHRY, CDR2 SYGVKD. The CDR3, as DNA: TGTGCCATCAGGGACAGGGAGAACACTGAAGCTTTCTTT. This codes for CAIRDRENTEAFF.

V gene TRBV7-2 combines with J gene TRBJ2-5; D may be TRBD2 (7 bases). The J call is in doubt because the DNA end fits TRBJ2-7 better. The CDR3 extends over 15 amino acids. The V gene's germline CDR1 is SGHTA and CDR2 FQGNSA. The CDR3 bases are TGTGCCAGCAGCTTAGCGGGGGGGGCGCACCACGAGCAGTACTTC. This encodes CASSLAGGAHHEQYF.

The chain recombines TRBV28 with TRBJ2-2; 14 bases fit TRBD2. CDR3 size: 15 residues. CDR1 MDHEN and CDR2 SYDVKM come from the germline V gene. Trimming took 4 bases from V and 7 from J; bases not matched to a gene: 2. The DNA for the CDR3 is TGTGCCAGCAGTTGGGGACTAGCGGGGGTCGGGGAGCTGTTTTTT. Protein sequence: CASSWGLAGVGELFF.

A word on this clone: The junction differs from germline at one of its ends, possibly a read error. The J gene is TRBJ1-4, the V gene TRBV10-3; D is undetermined. The germline V gene encodes CDR1 ENHRY and CDR2 SYGVKD. CDR3 size: 15 residues. In nucleotides, the CDR3 is TGTGCCATCAGTCAGTCGGGCCAGTATAATGAAAAACTGTTTTTT. Its protein product is CAISQSGQYNEKLFF.

The chain links TRBV18 to TRBJ1-1; no clear D gene. Germline V lookup: CDR1 KGHSH, CDR2 LQKENI. CDR3 size: 14 residues. V shed 4 bases and J shed 2 bases, with 11 bases lying between them. In DNA, the CDR3 is TGTGCCAGCTCACGAGTACAGCTTAACACTGAAGCTTTCTTT. Translation gives CASSRVQLNTEAFF.

The gene calls are TRBV19 and TRBJ1-5; TRBD1 matches 7 bases. V lost 5 bases and J lost 3; bases outside the gene matches: 10. The CDR3 has 16 residues. CDR1 is LNHDA and CDR2 is SQIVND in the germline V gene (reference sequence). The CDR3 region is CASSWYGDRDNQPQHF. The CDR3 nucleotides are TGTGCCAGTAGTTGGTATGGAGACAGGGACAATCAGCCCCAGCATTTT.

This chain joins TRBV6-5 and TRBJ2-7; TRBD2 aligns across 7 bases. The CDR3 runs to 12 residues. Germline CDR1 reads MNHEY; CDR2 reads SVGAGI. V was clipped by 2 bases and J by 6 bases; unmatched bases: 1. The CDR3 loop reads CASSYGGGEQYF. The CDR3 DNA reads as TGTGCCAGCAGTTACGGGGGGGGCGAGCAGTACTTC.

The chain is built from TRBV28 and TRBJ1-2; a possible D gene is TRBD1 (5 bases). Looked up from germline, CDR1 is MDHEN and CDR2 is SYDVKM. V shed 4 bases and J shed 4 bases, with 19 bases lying between them. CDR3 size: 16 residues. CDR3 in DNA: TGTGCCAGCAGTTGGACTCCGGGGGGGTTGAGCTATGGCTACACCTTC. Translating it yields CASSWTPGGLSYGYTF.

This chain joins TRBV12-5 and TRBJ1-3; D is perhaps TRBD1 (5 bases). Trimming shortened V by 3 bases and J by 4 bases, and 13 bases separated the two germline ends. Germline values: CDR1 LGHNT, CDR2 FRNRAP. The CDR3 covers 15 residues. The CDR3 nucleotides read TGTGCTAGTGGTTTTCGGGGGGGAAAAGGAAACACCATATATTTT. As protein: CASGFRGGKGNTIYF. Full variable domain (remainder filled in from reference TRBV12-5 and TRBJ1-3): DARVTQTPRHKVTEMGQEVTMRCQPILGHNTVFWYRQTMMQGLELLAYFRNRAPLDDSGMPKDRFSAEMPDATLATLKIQPSEPRDSAVYFCASGFRGGKGNTIYFGEGSWLTVV.